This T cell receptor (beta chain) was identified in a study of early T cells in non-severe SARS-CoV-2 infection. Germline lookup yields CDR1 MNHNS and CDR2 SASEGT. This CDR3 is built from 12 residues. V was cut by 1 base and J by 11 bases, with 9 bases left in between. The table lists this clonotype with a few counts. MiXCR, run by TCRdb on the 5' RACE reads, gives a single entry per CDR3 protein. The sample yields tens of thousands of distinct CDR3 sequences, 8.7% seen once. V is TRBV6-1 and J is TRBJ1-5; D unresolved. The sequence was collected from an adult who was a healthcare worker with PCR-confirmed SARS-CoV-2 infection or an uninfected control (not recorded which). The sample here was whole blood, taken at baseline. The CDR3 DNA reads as TGTGCCAGCAGTGAAGGATGGAGGGCCCAGCATTTT. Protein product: CASSEGWRAQHF.